What follows are 9 T cell receptor beta chains derived from one specimen sequenced in a study of blood T cells in healthy people across ages. The use of a sample-barcoded 5' primer and a J-beta primer mix characterized a second PCR of roughly 6 to 11 cycles. A single record per CDR3 protein comes from TCRdb applying MiXCR to the 5' RACE reads. This table holds about 1.5 million distinct CDR3 sequences, roughly 43% found once. Sequencing input: blood. Source of these receptors: a young woman in good health.

The gene calls are TRBV30 and TRBJ1-1, with D unresolved. The germline gives CDR1 GTSNPN, CDR2 SVGIG (reference sequence). CDR3 length equals 13 residues. Trimming removed 5 bases at V and 5 bases at J, with 15 bases between. In DNA form, the CDR3 reads TGTGCCTGGGAAACCGTCGCGAAGACTGAAGCTTTCTTT. This translates into CAWETVAKTEAFF.

CDR3 loop: CSARRRGHEQYF. The CDR3 nucleotides read TGCAGTGCTAGAAGACGGGGCCACGAGCAGTACTTC. The J gene is TRBJ2-5, the V gene TRBV20-1; D assignment may be TRBD1 or TRBD2 (5 bases each). The better agreement between TRBJ2-7 and the DNA end casts doubt on the J call. The CDR3 sequence is 12 residues long. Germline CDR1 and CDR2: DFQATT and SNEGSKA (reference sequence).

This clonotype was seen repeatedly, ten times or more. J is TRBJ1-1 and V is TRBV5-5; D gene uncertain. Trimming took 4 bases from V and 1 from J, leaving 11 bases between them. Germline CDR1 is SGHKS and CDR2 is YYEKEE (reference sequence). The CDR3 extends over 14 amino acids. CDR3 sequence reads: CASSLSGRNTEAFF. The CDR3, as DNA: TGTGCCAGCAGCCTCTCCGGACGGAACACTGAAGCTTTCTTT.

J is TRBJ2-7 and V is TRBV4-1; D is possibly TRBD1 or TRBD2 (5 bases each). The germline V gene encodes CDR1 MGHRA and CDR2 YSYEKL. The CDR3 is 15 amino acids. The V end was cut by 6 bases, the J end by 0 bases, with 15 bases between. The CDR3 protein is CASRMGPSGSYEQYF. CDR3 nucleotide sequence: TGCGCCAGCAGAATGGGACCAAGCGGCTCCTACGAGCAGTACTTC.

V is TRBV7-2 and J is TRBJ2-7; 8 bases match TRBD1. The V gene's germline CDR1 is SGHTA and CDR2 FQGNSA. The trim removed 2 bases at V and 0 bases at J, leaving 3 bases unmatched. The CDR3 sequence is 15 residues long. CDR3 sequence: CASSLFGQGSYEQYF. In nucleotides, the CDR3 is TGTGCCAGCAGCTTATTTGGACAGGGCTCCTACGAGCAGTACTTC.

CDR3 protein: CASSLELSDPPPEQFF. Written as DNA, the CDR3 is TGTGCCAGCAGCTTAGAGCTCTCCGACCCCCCACCTGAGCAGTTCTTC. The chain recombines TRBV7-9 with TRBJ2-1; D gene ambiguous. The CDR3 consists of 16 residues. Germline-derived CDR1 and CDR2 are SEHNR and FQNEAQ (reference sequence). V lost 1 base, J lost 9 bases, and 19 bases lay in between.

The chain recombines TRBV11-2 with TRBJ1-2, with TRBD1 identical over 7 bases. Germline V gene sequence: CDR1 SGHAT, CDR2 FQNNGV. V was pared by 4 bases and J by 6 bases, with 11 bases of the junction left unmatched. This CDR3 spans 15 amino acids. CDR3: CASSSFRGFLDGYTF. DNA of the CDR3: TGTGCCAGCAGCTCTTTCAGGGGGTTTCTGGATGGCTACACCTTC.

This rearrangement joins TRBV4-1 to TRBJ1-2, with D possibly being TRBD1 (6 bases). Germline V gene data show CDR1 as MGHRA and CDR2 as YSYEKL. The V and J ends lost 1 base and 5 bases respectively, with 17 bases between them. CDR3 length: 16 residues. CDR3 in amino acids: CASSQVSGGAWYGYTF. CDR3 sequence (DNA): TGCGCCAGCAGCCAAGTATCGGGGGGGGCATGGTATGGCTACACCTTC.

This clonotype has a handful of counts. The chain employs TRBV13 and TRBJ1-2; a possible D gene is TRBD1 (5 bases). Between the trimmed V and J ends, which lost 3 bases and 6 bases, there was a span of 14 bases. The CDR3 totals 14 residues. Germline-derived CDR1 and CDR2 are PRHDT and FYEKMQ (reference sequence). The CDR3 bases are TGTGCCAGCAGCTTTTATGAGACAGCGGATGGCTACACCTTC. This translates into CASSFYETADGYTF.